This T cell receptor beta chain stems from a study of control samples from healthy donors and cancer patients. The data were produced by immunoSEQ multiplex PCR, yet TCRdb's version contains in-frame clones alone and is incomplete. Of about 53,000 clones in the sample, 87% were seen once. Germline CDR1 and CDR2: GTSNPN and SVGIG (reference sequence). The CDR3 has 12 residues. V lost 2 bases and J 1 base, leaving 4 bases between the germline ends. This receptor was taken from a man aged 55-75 years with head and neck cancer. Material: PBMCs. The rearrangement joins TRBV30 to TRBJ2-3; D gene unclear. The CDR3 region has the DNA TGTGCCTGGAGTCGGGGCACAGATACGCAGTATTTT. Translated, it gives CAWSRGTDTQYF.